Shown below are 23 T cell receptor beta chains from a single sample sequenced in a study of cytomegalovirus exposure and HLA in healthy donors. The PCR ran on 60 Vbeta and 13 Jbeta primers. Assay used: immunoSEQ multiplex PCR; TCRdb lists only in-frame clones, some missing. The sample carries around 170,000 clones, over 80% recorded once. The material sequenced was PBMCs. The receptors come from a man aged 35-49 years in good health and CMV-seropositive.

This clone was recorded once. V usage is TRBV7-2 and J usage is TRBJ2-7; no clear D. The CDR3 spans 12 residues. Trimming removed 1 base at V and 3 bases at J, with 4 bases between. Per the germline V gene, CDR1 is SGHTA and CDR2 is FQGNSA. The CDR3 bases are TGTGCCAGCAGCTTAGACTTCTACGAGCAGTACTTC. Protein: CASSLDFYEQYF. Full variable domain (rest looked up from reference TRBV7-2 and TRBJ2-7): GAGVSQSPSNKVTEKGKDVELRCDPISGHTALYWYRQSLGQGLEFLIYFQGNSAPDKSGLPSDRFSAERTGGSVSTLTIQRTQQEDSAVYLCASSLDFYEQYFGPGTRLTVT.

This clone was detected once. This chain links TRBV2 with TRBJ2-3, with D unresolved. The V gene's germline CDR1 is SNHLY and CDR2 FYNNEI. The length of the CDR3 is 15 residues. V lost 4 bases and J lost 1, with 12 bases in between. CDR3 in DNA: TGTGCCAGCAGTGGTAGCAGTCGCGGCACAGATACGCAGTATTTT. Encoded protein: CASSGSSRGTDTQYF.

There are a few counts of this clone. The chain links TRBV11-2 to TRBJ2-7; the match to TRBD2 covers 8 bases. Germline lookup yields CDR1 SGHAT and CDR2 FQNNGV. Unmatched junction bases numbered 7, after V lost 5 bases and J lost 4 bases. CDR3 length: 14 amino acids. The CDR3 loop is CASSLSGGGYEQYF. Written as DNA, the CDR3 is TGTGCCAGCAGCCTAAGCGGGGGTGGGTACGAGCAGTACTTC.

The gene calls are TRBV9 and TRBJ2-2, with D possibly TRBD1 on 6 matching bases. This CDR3 is 17 amino acids long. CDR1 SGDLS and CDR2 YYNGEE come from the germline V gene. The V end lost 3 bases, the J end lost 2 bases, and 17 bases lay between the germline ends. The DNA of the CDR3 is TGTGCCAGCAGCGCATCCAACCAGGGGCCTAACACCGGGGAGCTGTTTTTT. Protein product: CASSASNQGPNTGELFF.

This sequence joins TRBV5-6 and TRBJ2-7; 8 nucleotides line up with TRBD2. Germline CDR1 and CDR2: SGHDT and YYEEEE. The CDR3 spans 18 residues. Unmatched junction bases numbered 19, after V lost 4 bases and J lost 4 bases. The CDR3 reads CASSRRGLGGSGLYEQYF. DNA of the CDR3: TGTGCCAGCAGCCGCCGGGGACTAGGGGGATCGGGGCTATACGAGCAGTACTTC.

This clone was found a few times. The V and J genes are TRBV15 and TRBJ1-1; no clear D. Per the germline V gene, CDR1 is LNHNV and CDR2 is YYDKDF (reference sequence). V gave up 5 bases and J gave up 1 base, with 8 bases separating them. The CDR3 has 13 amino acids. CDR3 nucleotides: TGTGCCACCAGCGCATCGAGGAACACTGAAGCTTTCTTT. Translation: CATSASRNTEAFF.

This chain connects TRBV6-5 to TRBJ1-1; D remains ambiguous. The CDR3 has 13 residues. Looked up from germline, CDR1 is MNHEY and CDR2 is SVGAGI. V was cut by 1 base and J by 4 bases, with 7 bases left in between. CDR3 loop: CASSYYVSTEAFF. The CDR3 region has the DNA TGTGCCAGCAGTTACTACGTGAGCACTGAAGCTTTCTTT.

This chain links TRBV19 with TRBJ1-5, with 7 bases identical to TRBD1. Germline V gives CDR1 LNHDA, CDR2 SQIVND (reference sequence). V was pared by 6 bases and J by 3 bases, with 8 bases of the junction left unmatched. The CDR3 totals 15 residues. The CDR3 here is CASRTGTRNNQPQHF. In nucleotides, the CDR3 is TGTGCCAGTAGGACAGGGACGCGGAACAATCAGCCCCAGCATTTT.

The chain joins TRBV27 to TRBJ1-2; D gene uncertain. In germline, CDR1 is MNHEY, CDR2 SMNVEV (reference sequence). The CDR3 covers 15 residues. V gave up 5 bases and J gave up 2 bases, with 15 bases separating them. In nucleotides, the CDR3 is TGTGCCAGCAGTCCGGGTGGTAGTCCCAACTATGGCTACACCTTC. It specifies CASSPGGSPNYGYTF.

This chain links TRBV5-4 with TRBJ1-1, with 7 bases matching TRBD1. Per germline, CDR1 SGHNT and CDR2 YYREEE (reference sequence). J lost 0 bases, V lost 2 bases, and 4 bases had no gene match. This CDR3 comprises 15 residues. CDR3 loop: CASSLSGQMNTEAFF. CDR3 nucleotide sequence: TGTGCCAGCAGCTTATCGGGACAGATGAACACTGAAGCTTTCTTT. Variable domain in full (rest from reference TRBV5-4 and TRBJ1-1): ETGVTQSPTHLIKTRGQQVTLRCSSQSGHNTVSWYQQALGQGPQFIFQYYREEENGRGNFPPRFSGLQFPNYSSELNVNALELDDSALYLCASSLSGQMNTEAFFGQGTRLTVV.

CDR3 amino acids: CASSQPSSGGAAYEQYF. CDR3 DNA: TGTGCCAGCAGCCAACCTTCTAGCGGGGGGGCCGCTTACGAGCAGTACTTC. The chain combines TRBV7-8 with TRBJ2-7; 12 bases are shared with TRBD2. The CDR3 is 17 amino acids. CDR1 is SGHVS, CDR2 FQNEAQ, per germline. Trimming took 5 bases from V and 4 from J; bases not matched to a gene: 12.

The genes are TRBV5-6 and TRBJ1-3; D unclear. CDR1 is SGHDT, CDR2 YYEEEE, per germline. This CDR3 spans 14 amino acids. The V end lost 2 bases, the J end lost 0 bases, and 6 bases lay between the germline ends. In DNA, the CDR3 is TGTGCCAGCAGCTTTCTGAGCTCTGGAAACACCATATATTTT. It codes for CASSFLSSGNTIYF.

This clone was seen a few times. This rearrangement joins TRBV6-1 to TRBJ1-2; the match to TRBD1 covers 7 bases. The CDR3 sequence is 14 residues long. V was pared by 6 bases and J by 5 bases, with 9 bases of the junction left unmatched. Germline V lookup: CDR1 MNHNS, CDR2 SASEGT. The CDR3 protein is CASREQGNSYGYTF. CDR3 DNA: TGTGCCAGCAGGGAACAGGGGAATAGTTATGGCTACACCTTC.

This clone appeared a single time. The chain employs TRBV6-1 and TRBJ2-7, with a possible D match to TRBD2 (7 bases). The V end was cut by 0 bases, the J end by 2 bases, with 11 bases between. The CDR3 loop spans 15 amino acids. The germline gives CDR1 MNHNS, CDR2 SASEGT. For the CDR3, the DNA is TGTGCCAGCAGTGAAGCGGCGGGGGCCCCCTACGAGCAGTACTTC. Amino acids: CASSEAAGAPYEQYF.

CDR3 protein: CASSLTVTGELFF. The CDR3 DNA is TGTGCCAGCAGCTTAACGGTAACCGGGGAGCTGTTTTTT. The chain joins TRBV13 to TRBJ2-2; unclear D gene. Looked up from germline, CDR1 is PRHDT and CDR2 is FYEKMQ (reference sequence). V was trimmed by 2 bases and J by 5 bases, leaving 6 bases between them. This CDR3 comprises 13 residues.

The chain employs TRBV23-1 and TRBJ1-6, with D unresolved. TRBV23-1 is an open reading frame whose function is uncertain. Trimming removed 7 bases at V and 9 bases at J, with 16 bases between. This CDR3 has 14 residues. CDR3 residues: CASTLAGLRSPLHF. CDR3 nucleotides: TGCGCCAGCACCCTCGCGGGTCTTCGTTCACCCCTCCACTTT.

The CDR3 sequence is CASRMTGDNSPLHF. CDR3 sequence (DNA): TGTGCCAGTAGAATGACAGGGGATAATTCACCCCTCCACTTT. The J gene is TRBJ1-6, the V gene TRBV19, with TRBD1 matching over 8 bases. Germline V gives CDR1 LNHDA, CDR2 SQIVND (reference sequence). J was trimmed by 5 bases and V by 6 bases; bases with no gene match: 3. The CDR3 totals 14 residues.

A note on this clone: Other DNA sequences of this sample code for an identical CDR3. The chain is built from TRBV7-2 and TRBJ2-2; D possibly corresponds to TRBD2 (6 bases). The CDR3 totals 13 residues. Germline V gives CDR1 SGHTA, CDR2 FQGNSA. V was clipped by 5 bases and J by 6 bases, with 10 bases between them. CDR3 nucleotide sequence: TGTGCCAGCAGCCTTTGGGGGGCCGGGGAGCTGTTTTTT. This translates into CASSLWGAGELFF.

The gene calls are TRBV19 and TRBJ2-2; 7 nucleotides align to TRBD2. With 2 bases clipped from V and 3 bases from J, the junction kept 6 bases outside the gene matches. Germline V gene data show CDR1 as LNHDA and CDR2 as SQIVND (reference sequence). The CDR3 extends over 16 amino acids. The CDR3 loop is CASSIRAGRDTGELFF. CDR3 sequence (DNA): TGTGCCAGTAGTATACGGGCAGGGAGGGACACCGGGGAGCTGTTTTTT.

CDR3: CASSGGGRQEGYEQYF. The DNA for the CDR3 is TGCGCCAGCAGTGGGGGGGGGCGACAAGAGGGCTACGAGCAGTACTTC. The chain joins TRBV10-2 to TRBJ2-7; perhaps TRBD2 as D (7 bases). Germline V lookup: CDR1 WSHSY, CDR2 SAAADI. This CDR3 region has 16 residues. Trimming removed 4 bases from V and 3 bases from J, with 19 bases in between.

The V gene is TRBV2, the J gene TRBJ1-5, with D possibly being TRBD1 (6 bases). This CDR3 contains 13 residues. Germline loops: CDR1 SNHLY, CDR2 FYNNEI. V lost 7 bases, J lost 4 bases, and 11 bases lay in between. This chain's CDR3 is CASIQGSNQPQHF. The CDR3 bases are TGTGCCAGCATACAGGGATCAAATCAGCCCCAGCATTTT.

The chain links TRBV19 to TRBJ2-2, with 9 bases fitting TRBD1. The CDR3 is 17 residues long. V shed 4 bases and J 6 bases; nucleotides not matched to a gene: 12. The germline gives CDR1 LNHDA, CDR2 SQIVND (reference sequence). The CDR3 reads CASSNLGGTGFSGELFF. The CDR3 DNA follows: TGTGCCAGTAGTAACCTTGGGGGGACAGGGTTTTCCGGGGAGCTGTTTTTT.

The chain carries TRBV7-2 and TRBJ2-1; TRBD1 matches at 11 bases. CDR3 size: 13 residues. CDR1 and CDR2 from the germline V gene are SGHTA and FQGNSA. V was clipped by 7 bases and J by 7 bases; unmatched bases: 3. The CDR3 region is CASKGQGVNEQFF. CDR3 sequence (DNA): TGTGCCAGCAAGGGACAGGGGGTGAATGAGCAGTTCTTC.